This record covers a single T cell receptor beta chain. The antigen is unknown. These data come from a study of tumor-infiltrating lymphocytes in localized non-small cell lung cancer. Study-wide context: Patients included smokers and never-smokers with various histologies, some sampled after neoadjuvant chemotherapy.

The V gene end was trimmed by 4 bases and the J gene end by 5 bases; junction bases not matched to a gene: 2. Germline V gene data show CDR1 as SEHNR and CDR2 as FQNEAQ (reference sequence). The CDR3 totals 15 residues. Profiling relied on immunoSEQ multiplex PCR, and the TCRdb table lists in-frame clones only, not all of them. The sample holds roughly 8,500 clones, roughly four fifths seen once. Study-level points and caveats: Each assay used a separate piece of the same tissue.

V and J are TRBV7-9 and TRBJ2-5; TRBD2 matches at 15 bases. The TCR comes from a human donor with non-small cell lung cancer. Source material: uninvolved lung tissue not adjacent to the tumor. CDR3 in DNA: TGTGCCAGCAGCTGGGGGACTAGCGGGGGGGAGACCCAGTACTTC. Its translation is CASSWGTSGGETQYF.